What follows are 10 T cell receptor beta chains derived from one specimen sequenced in a study of T-cell memory formation after mild COVID-19 (dated by TCRdb to the early 2020s). To prepare the library, 5' RACE was applied. Sequenced on an Illumina NovaSeq 6000. The public reads were reprocessed in TCRdb via fastp at Q25 and MiXCR, keeping in-frame beta chains. Under each unique CDR3 protein, matching rows form one entry showing the most common genes and DNA. In all, the sample holds under 550,000 distinct CDR3 sequences, and roughly 18% of those were seen once. The ten largest account for about 22% of the sample. The sequenced sample consisted of PBMCs or a T cell subset sorted from them (not recorded which). All receptors derive from a man between 18 and 29 years old who had mild COVID-19 (a few samples of this study predate the infection). The sample titles of this study are shuffled in the database, so cell type and time point are left out; the donor was told from shared clones.

This clonotype was detected many times. This chain links TRBV5-4 with TRBJ1-6; tentatively, D is TRBD1 (5 bases). Trimming shortened V by 4 bases and J by 8 bases, and 10 bases separated the two germline ends. The CDR3 spans 13 residues. Per the germline V gene, CDR1 is SGHNT and CDR2 is YYREEE (reference sequence). DNA for the CDR3: TGTGCCAGCAGCGGGGGGTGGGATTCACCCCTCCACTTT. Its protein is CASSGGWDSPLHF.

This chain links TRBV5-1 with TRBJ1-5; TRBD1 might be the D (5 bases). Germline CDR1 SGHRS, CDR2 YFSETQ. The CDR3 is 14 residues long. V lost 3 bases, J lost 4 bases, and 11 bases lay in between. The CDR3 bases are TGCGCCAGCAGCTGGGACTCCCCGAATCAGCCCCAGCATTTT. Residues: CASSWDSPNQPQHF.

The chain uses TRBV20-1 and TRBJ2-2; tentatively, D is TRBD1 (5 bases). This CDR3 is built from 15 residues. Germline V lookup: CDR1 DFQATT, CDR2 SNEGSKA (reference sequence). The V and J ends lost 4 bases and 0 bases respectively, with 12 bases between them. CDR3 in DNA: TGCAGTGCTAATGGACATGGGCCGAACACCGGGGAGCTGTTTTTT. Amino acid sequence: CSANGHGPNTGELFF.

This chain joins TRBV12-3 or TRBV12-4 and TRBJ1-2; D might be TRBD1 (5 bases). The V gene lost 4 bases and the J gene lost 2 bases, with 8 bases spanning the gap. There are 13 residues in the CDR3. CDR3 sequence (DNA): TGTGCCAGCAGTTCTGGGGCAAACTATGGCTACACCTTC. Residues: CASSSGANYGYTF.

This clonotype was seen a few times. The rearrangement uses TRBV29-1 and TRBJ1-3, with D hard to call. Germline V gene data show CDR1 as SQVTM and CDR2 as ANQGSEA. V dropped 3 bases and J dropped 0 bases, with 18 bases sitting between them. The CDR3 runs 17 residues. CDR3 nucleotide sequence: TGCAGCGTTGAGGCATTTGCGGCGGAGAGCTCTGGAAACACCATATATTTT. Translation gives CSVEAFAAESSGNTIYF. The variable domain in full, completed from reference TRBV29-1 and TRBJ1-3, reads SAVISQKPSRDICQRGTSLTIQCQVDSQVTMMFWYRQQPGQSLTLIATANQGSEATYESGFVIDKFPISRPNLTFSTLTVSNMSPEDSSIYLCSVEAFAAESSGNTIYFGEGSWLTVV.

The V gene is TRBV3-1, the J gene TRBJ2-2; D not resolved. With 8 bases removed from V and 8 bases from J, the gap between germline ends came to 12 bases. The V gene's germline CDR1 is LGHDT and CDR2 YNNKEL (reference sequence). The CDR3 consists of 12 residues. The CDR3 region has the DNA TGTGCCAGCGCGTGGGCCACAGGGGAGCTGTTTTTT. Translation: CASAWATGELFF.

This clonotype has just a few counts. The chain uses TRBV7-9 and TRBJ1-6, with unresolved D. Germline V CDR1 and CDR2: SEHNR, FQNEAQ (reference sequence). Trimming took 1 base from V and 10 from J, leaving 11 bases between them. The CDR3 is 14 residues long. The CDR3 region is CASSLELRESPLHF. In DNA form, the CDR3 reads TGTGCCAGCAGCTTAGAATTGAGGGAATCACCCCTCCACTTT.

The V gene is TRBV5-4, the J gene TRBJ2-3; possibly TRBD2 for D (5 bases). The CDR3 spans 13 residues. Trimming stripped 0 bases from V and 7 bases from J, with 9 bases between. Germline assignment: CDR1 SGHNT and CDR2 YYREEE (reference sequence). In DNA, the CDR3 is TGTGCCAGCAGCTTGGTAGAGGGCCATACGCAGTATTTT. Translating it yields CASSLVEGHTQYF.

This clonotype has only a few counts. The chain recombines TRBV12-3 or TRBV12-4 with TRBJ1-6; 7 bases map to TRBD1. The V gene end was trimmed by 8 bases and the J gene end by 7 bases; junction bases not matched to a gene: 11. The CDR3 is made up of 15 amino acids. The CDR3, as DNA: TGTGCCAGCGGTTCACGACAGGGAGAGAATTCACCCCTCCACTTT. Translated, it gives CASGSRQGENSPLHF.

This clonotype was seen only a few times. The chain uses TRBV5-6 and TRBJ1-6, with 7 bases fitting TRBD1. This CDR3 comprises 15 residues. Germline loops: CDR1 SGHDT, CDR2 YYEEEE. The V and J ends lost 0 bases and 9 bases, in that order; junction bases with no gene match: 6. CDR3 nucleotide sequence: TGTGCCAGCAGCTTGGGGTGGACAGGCATTTCACCCCTCCACTTT. This translates into CASSLGWTGISPLHF.